Shown below are 32 T cell receptor beta chains from a single sample sequenced in a study of regulatory T cells in long-lasting Graves disease. This sample's time point: persistent/refractory GD, antithyroid drugs over 5 years with positive TRAb. PBMCs provided the RNA from which the TCR library was made. Sequencing libraries for TCR beta were prepared with iRepertoire HTBI primers and Arm-PCR of CDR3 regions. One entry per CDR3 protein, called by TCRdb with MiXCR from the multiplex PCR reads. The sample shows a few hundred thousand distinct CDR3 sequences, 20% to 25% of them seen only once. Source: peripheral blood mononuclear cells (PBMCs), taken when the disease was refractory, from a patient treated with antithyroid drugs. These receptors came from a woman aged 40 to 50 with Graves disease.

As to this clonotype: The CDR3 carries no conserved terminal phenylalanine or tryptophan, so it likely arises from a read error. The rearrangement joins TRBV27 to TRBJ2-7, with no clear D. The CDR3 extends over 12 amino acids. Germline assignment: CDR1 MNHEY and CDR2 SMNVEV (reference sequence). Trimming took off 1 base at V and 3 bases at J, with 4 bases between the two ends. The DNA of the CDR3 is TGTGCCAGCAGTTTATATGGCTACGAGCAGTACCTC. It translates to CASSLYGYEQYL.

The chain couples TRBV19 to TRBJ2-7, with 9 bases identical to TRBD2. Germline V lookup: CDR1 LNHDA, CDR2 SQIVND (reference sequence). The CDR3 consists of 15 residues. The trim removed 3 bases at V and 5 bases at J, leaving 8 bases unmatched. The CDR3 loop reads CASSIRGRASDEQYF. The CDR3, as DNA: TGTGCCAGTAGTATTCGCGGGAGGGCGAGCGACGAGCAGTACTTC.

This clonotype was observed at least ten times. This chain uses TRBV28 with TRBJ2-4; no firm D call. The CDR3 covers 17 residues. V was pared by 1 base and J by 2 bases, with 15 bases between. Germline CDR1 reads MDHEN; CDR2 reads SYDVKM. In DNA form, the CDR3 reads TGTGCCAGCAGTTTATCGGCCGGCAGTGTAACCAAAAACATTCAGTACTTC. Amino acids: CASSLSAGSVTKNIQYF.

This clonotype was detected many times. This chain uses TRBV2 with TRBJ2-5; D is ambiguous. This CDR3 has 14 residues. Germline V gives CDR1 SNHLY, CDR2 FYNNEI. Trimming removed 3 bases at V and 2 bases at J, with 10 bases between. The CDR3 loop is CASSEGRLQETQYF. CDR3 in DNA: TGTGCCAGCAGTGAGGGCCGTTTACAAGAGACCCAGTACTTC.

This clonotype was seen a handful of times. This sequence joins TRBV27 and TRBJ2-7; perhaps TRBD2 as D (6 bases). The CDR3 is made up of 14 amino acids. With 7 bases removed from V and 4 bases from J, the gap between germline ends came to 17 bases. Per germline, CDR1 MNHEY and CDR2 SMNVEV (reference sequence). CDR3 DNA sequence: TGTGCCAGCAAAAGCAGGACGGGGGATTACGAGCAGTACTTC. It codes for CASKSRTGDYEQYF.

In its sample, this clonotype was seen many times. V and J are TRBV11-2 and TRBJ2-5; 9 positions match TRBD2. This CDR3 comprises 16 residues. Unmatched junction bases numbered 12, after V lost 5 bases and J lost 5 bases. CDR1 and CDR2 (germline): SGHAT, FQNNGV. This chain's CDR3 is CASSSPRSGRSETQYF. DNA of the CDR3: TGTGCCAGCAGCAGTCCCCGTAGCGGGAGATCGGAGACCCAGTACTTC.

The rearrangement uses TRBV18 and TRBJ2-5; D unresolved. V lost 1 base, J lost 1 base, and 10 bases lay in between. The CDR3 loop spans 15 amino acids. Germline V gives CDR1 KGHSH, CDR2 LQKENI. The CDR3 region is CASSPRFSGQETQYF. Here the CDR3 DNA reads TGTGCCAGCTCACCACGGTTCTCAGGCCAAGAGACCCAGTACTTC.

This clonotype showed up many times. V gene TRBV11-2 combines with J gene TRBJ1-1; D remains unclear. The CDR3 consists of 16 residues. Germline assignment: CDR1 SGHAT and CDR2 FQNNGV. The ends were cut back, 5 bases at V and 0 bases at J, with 16 bases in the middle. The CDR3 is CASSPLAGGLNTEAFF. In DNA form, the CDR3 reads TGTGCCAGCAGCCCCCTGGCGGGAGGGCTGAACACTGAAGCTTTCTTT.

This clonotype appeared a few times. The chain combines TRBV12-3 or TRBV12-4 with TRBJ1-5; D ambiguous. This CDR3 has 14 amino acids. V lost 8 bases to trimming and J lost 2 bases, with 13 bases between them. CDR3 region: CASGRESGNQPQHF. The CDR3 DNA follows: TGTGCCAGCGGTAGAGAATCGGGCAATCAGCCCCAGCATTTT.

This clonotype was recorded a few times. The rearrangement links TRBV28 to TRBJ2-1; 7 nucleotides match TRBD1. Germline V lookup: CDR1 MDHEN, CDR2 SYDVKM. The CDR3 loop spans 16 amino acids. V gave up 6 bases and J gave up 4 bases; unmatched junction bases: 12. As DNA, the CDR3 is TGTGCCAGCAGATCTGACGAAGGGACAGTTTACAATGAGCAGTTCTTC. Its translation: CASRSDEGTVYNEQFF.

This clonotype was seen many times. The chain links TRBV12-3 or TRBV12-4 to TRBJ2-7; TRBD2 aligns across 8 bases. The CDR3 extends over 14 amino acids. Trimming at V came to 6 bases and at J to 3 bases, leaving 7 bases not matched to a gene. Written as DNA, the CDR3 is TGTGCCAGCAGGTATAGCGGGGTAAGCTACGAGCAGTACTTC. As protein: CASRYSGVSYEQYF.

This clonotype came up many times. CDR3 sequence: CASSTTGISGNTIYF. For the CDR3, the DNA is TGTGCCAGCAGCACCACAGGGATCTCTGGAAACACCATATATTTT. The rearrangement links TRBV6-1 to TRBJ1-3, with D maybe TRBD1 (6 bases). The CDR3 runs 15 residues. Per germline, CDR1 MNHNS and CDR2 SASEGT. The V gene lost 6 bases and the J gene lost 0 bases, with 12 bases spanning the gap.

This clonotype was counted many times. V and J are TRBV28 and TRBJ1-1; a possible D gene is TRBD1 (5 bases). The CDR3 totals 13 residues. V lost 1 base and J 6 bases, leaving 9 bases between the germline ends. From germline, CDR1 is MDHEN and CDR2 SYDVKM. In DNA form, the CDR3 reads TGTGCCAGCAGTTTATTTCGGGGACCTGAAGCTTTCTTT. Amino acid sequence: CASSLFRGPEAFF.

The chain carries TRBV15 and TRBJ2-4; D call uncertain. Trimming cost V 0 bases and J 6 bases, with 18 bases left between them. The CDR3 has 17 residues. Germline CDR1 is LNHNV and CDR2 is YYDKDF (reference sequence). CDR3 sequence (DNA): TGTGCCACCAGCAGAGATCATCCGCGATCCCTGGGAAACATTCAGTACTTC. This encodes CATSRDHPRSLGNIQYF.

This clonotype came up a few times. This sequence joins TRBV5-1 and TRBJ2-7; 10 bases fit TRBD2. Losses at the gene ends were 4 bases for V and 2 bases for J; bases not matched to a gene: 9. The CDR3 loop spans 16 amino acids. Looked up from germline, CDR1 is SGHRS and CDR2 is YFSETQ. The CDR3 nucleotides read TGCGCCAGCAGCAAAATGGGACTAGCGAAAACCTACGAGCAGTACTTC. It codes for CASSKMGLAKTYEQYF.

This sequence joins TRBV19 and TRBJ1-1, with D hard to call. Trimming removed 4 bases from V and 6 bases from J, with 15 bases in between. The germline V gene encodes CDR1 LNHDA and CDR2 SQIVND (reference sequence). The CDR3 sequence is 14 residues long. CDR3 nucleotides: TGTGCCAGTAGTACACAGTACAGATTCTCTGAAGCTTTCTTT. It specifies CASSTQYRFSEAFF. The variable domain in full, with the rest retrieved from reference TRBV19 and TRBJ1-1, is DGGITQSPKYLFRKEGQNVTLSCEQNLNHDAMYWYRQDPGQGLRLIYYSQIVNDFQKGDIAEGYSVSREKKESFPLTVTSAQKNPTAFYLCASSTQYRFSEAFFGQGTRLTVV.

The V and J genes are TRBV20-1 and TRBJ1-1; D remains unclear. CDR3 length equals 11 residues. Germline CDR1 reads DFQATT; CDR2 reads SNEGSKA (reference sequence). Here the CDR3 DNA reads TGCGGCCCTTCGATGAACACTGAAGCTTTCTTT. This sequence encodes CGPSMNTEAFF.

The chain combines TRBV20-1 with TRBJ2-1; D gene unclear. Germline V gives CDR1 DFQATT, CDR2 SNEGSKA (reference sequence). This CDR3 comprises 12 residues. V lost 0 bases to trimming and J lost 10 bases, with 10 bases between them. CDR3 DNA: TGCAGTGCTAGAGATTCATTAGACGAGCAGTTCTTC. Its translation: CSARDSLDEQFF.

Comments on this clonotype: It may be a read error: a sequence one base away is much more abundant. The chain has TRBV12-3 or TRBV12-4 and TRBJ2-2, with TRBD2 identical over 11 bases. CDR3 length equals 16 residues. The V gene end was trimmed by 6 bases and the J gene end by 6 bases; junction bases not matched to a gene: 9. The CDR3 sequence: CASRSTSGSFAGELFF. Here the CDR3 DNA reads TGTGCCAGCAGGAGTACTAGCGGGAGTTTCGCCGGGGAGCTGTTTTTT.

This clonotype was seen repeatedly, ten times or more. The chain has TRBV11-2 and TRBJ2-7, with TRBD2 matching 12 bases. V was pared by 6 bases and J by 8 bases, with 8 bases of the junction left unmatched. The CDR3 is made up of 14 amino acids. CDR1 SGHAT and CDR2 FQNNGV come from the germline V gene. CDR3 sequence reads: CASSSTSGRPQQYF. Written as DNA, the CDR3 is TGTGCCAGCAGTTCCACTAGCGGGAGGCCCCAGCAGTACTTC.

There are a few counts of this clonotype. The rearrangement links TRBV28 to TRBJ1-5; no reliable D call. Trimming pared 5 bases from V and 3 bases from J, leaving 17 bases between. CDR1 is MDHEN and CDR2 is SYDVKM in the germline V gene. The CDR3 has 16 residues. The CDR3 reads CASSRRLGTNNQPQHF. DNA for the CDR3: TGTGCCAGCAGTCGTCGCCTGGGCACTAACAATCAGCCCCAGCATTTT.

This clonotype has only a few counts. CDR3 protein: CASSPILEPQHF. The CDR3 region has the DNA TGTGCCAGCAGCCCGATATTGGAGCCCCAGCATTTT. This chain uses TRBV7-9 with TRBJ1-5; D is ambiguous. With 5 bases removed from V and 8 bases from J, the gap between germline ends came to 10 bases. The CDR3 runs 12 residues. Germline assignment: CDR1 SEHNR and CDR2 FQNEAQ (reference sequence). The full variable domain, completed using reference TRBV7-9 and TRBJ1-5, is DTGVSQNPRHKITKRGQNVTFRCDPISEHNRLYWYRQTLGQGPEFLTYFQNEAQLEKSRLLSDRFSAERPKGSFSTLEIQRTEQGDSAMYLCASSPILEPQHFGDGTRLSIL.

This clonotype appeared a few times. The chain uses TRBV20-1 and TRBJ1-2; no clear D gene. In germline, CDR1 is DFQATT, CDR2 SNEGSKA (reference sequence). V was trimmed by 0 bases and J by 3 bases, leaving 8 bases between them. The CDR3 is 13 amino acids. This CDR3 reads CSARELSYYGYTF. CDR3 in DNA: TGCAGTGCTAGAGAGCTCTCCTACTATGGCTACACCTTC.

This rearrangement joins TRBV7-9 to TRBJ2-7; 11 positions agree with TRBD1. Germline V gene lookup returns CDR1 SEHNR and CDR2 FQNEAQ (reference sequence). V was pared by 6 bases and J by 3 bases, with 7 bases of the junction left unmatched. This CDR3 is 15 amino acids long. The chain's CDR3 is CASSKRDRGGYEQYF. CDR3 nucleotide sequence: TGTGCCAGCAGTAAAAGGGACAGGGGGGGCTACGAGCAGTACTTC.

This clonotype occurred many times. DNA of the CDR3: TGTGCCAGCAGCCTCGGGCTAGCAGCGGGGGAGCTGTTTTTT. Its translation: CASSLGLAAGELFF. V and J are TRBV7-2 and TRBJ2-2, with D possibly TRBD2 on 5 matching bases. Germline CDR1 reads SGHTA; CDR2 reads FQGNSA. The V end was cut by 5 bases, the J end by 8 bases, with 15 bases between. The CDR3 runs 14 residues.

This clonotype was found many times. The rearrangement joins TRBV20-1 to TRBJ2-5; maybe TRBD2 (6 bases). V shed 0 bases and J shed 4 bases, with 12 bases lying between them. The CDR3 totals 14 residues. From germline, CDR1 is DFQATT and CDR2 SNEGSKA (reference sequence). The CDR3 DNA reads TGCAGTGCTAGAGACCAGACTAGTCGAGAGACCCAGTACTTC. Its translation is CSARDQTSRETQYF.

This clonotype was seen repeatedly, ten times or more. CDR3 DNA: TGTGCCACCAGCCGGGGCAGAAGCAATCAGCCCCAGCATTTT. Translating gives CATSRGRSNQPQHF. This chain uses TRBV15 with TRBJ1-5, with a weak D call TRBD1 (5 bases). The V end was cut by 5 bases, the J end by 1 base, with 9 bases between. The V gene's germline CDR1 is LNHNV and CDR2 YYDKDF (reference sequence). This CDR3 is 14 amino acids long.

This clonotype was seen repeatedly, ten times or more. The chain employs TRBV2 and TRBJ1-1, with 7 bases matching TRBD1. Per the germline V gene, CDR1 is SNHLY and CDR2 is FYNNEI. CDR3 length: 14 residues. Trimming removed 7 bases from V and 3 bases from J; junction bases left unmatched: 8. The CDR3 DNA is TGTGCCAGCAACCGGGACAGAGCTGACACTGAAGCTTTCTTT. Its translation is CASNRDRADTEAFF.

This clonotype is a singleton in its sample. This rearrangement joins TRBV9 to TRBJ1-5; 7 nucleotides agree with TRBD1. Germline CDR1 reads SGDLS; CDR2 reads YYNGEE. Trimming removed 0 bases from V and 2 bases from J; junction bases left unmatched: 2. The CDR3 has 15 amino acids. The CDR3 DNA is TGTGCCAGCAGCGTAGGAGGGGGCGGCAATCAGCCCCAGCATTTT. This codes for CASSVGGGGNQPQHF.

This clonotype was seen a few times. The CDR3 coding sequence is TGCGCCAGCACCCGAGGCCAGGGGATGGACACTGAAGCTTTCTTT. It is translated as CASTRGQGMDTEAFF. The chain uses TRBV5-1 and TRBJ1-1; weak D call: TRBD1 (6 bases). The germline gives CDR1 SGHRS, CDR2 YFSETQ. V lost 6 bases and J 3 bases, leaving 18 bases between the germline ends. CDR3 size: 15 residues.

The chain carries TRBV10-3 and TRBJ1-2; no firm D call. The CDR3 consists of 15 residues. The V end lost 6 bases, the J end lost 1 base, and 15 bases lay between the germline ends. The germline CDR1 and CDR2 sequences are ENHRY and SYGVKD. The CDR3 reads CAISGVLKDNYGYTF. Here the CDR3 DNA reads TGTGCCATCAGCGGGGTCCTTAAAGATAACTATGGCTACACCTTC.

Ten or more counts support this clonotype. This chain connects TRBV7-9 to TRBJ2-5; D remains ambiguous. The germline V gene encodes CDR1 SEHNR and CDR2 FQNEAQ (reference sequence). The CDR3 loop spans 16 amino acids. The ends were cut back, 5 bases at V and 2 bases at J, with 18 bases in the middle. The CDR3 loop reads CASSTVVGIWQETQYF. In nucleotides, the CDR3 is TGTGCCAGCAGCACCGTAGTTGGGATTTGGCAAGAGACCCAGTACTTC. Drawing the rest from reference TRBV7-9 and TRBJ2-5, the complete variable domain is DTGVSQNPRHKITKRGQNVTFRCDPISEHNRLYWYRQTLGQGPEFLTYFQNEAQLEKSRLLSDRFSAERPKGSFSTLEIQRTEQGDSAMYLCASSTVVGIWQETQYFGPGTRLLVL.